This is a list of T cell receptor beta chains from one sample in a study of T-cell memory formation after mild COVID-19. TCRdb reanalysed the 5' RACE reads using MiXCR and keeps one entry per CDR3 protein. The table lists under 400,000 distinct CDR3 sequences, 20% to 25% of them singletons, with around 13% in the top ten. The sample taken for sequencing was PBMCs or a T cell subset sorted from them (not recorded which). All receptors come from an adult woman who had mild COVID-19 (a few samples of this study predate the infection). Cell type and time point are not known. Each CDR3 is given with its conserved first and last residue. Size is stated for part of the rows, as once, few or many counts, or as a class when the clone is expanded.

clone size: -
V gene: TRBV7-2
J gene: TRBJ1-2
CDR3 protein: CASSSAMGGANYGYTF

clone size: -
V gene: TRBV6-2/TRBV6-3
J gene: TRBJ2-1
CDR3 protein: CASKGQGTYNEQFF

clone size: many
V gene: TRBV27
J gene: TRBJ1-6
CDR3 protein: CASSPWSSYNSPLHF

clone size: -
V gene: TRBV5-4
J gene: TRBJ2-3
CDR3 protein: CATIQGAAPDTQYF

clone size: few
V gene: TRBV4-2
J gene: TRBJ2-7
CDR3 protein: CASSLQVAALVTEQYF

clone size: many
V gene: TRBV12-3/TRBV12-4
J gene: TRBJ2-2
CDR3 protein: CASRDRPVGTGELFF

clone size: -
V gene: TRBV5-1
J gene: TRBJ2-5
CDR3 protein: CASSLVLQETQYF

clone size: few
V gene: TRBV5-1
J gene: TRBJ2-6
CDR3 protein: CASSLGQVLPSGANVLTF

clone size: -
V gene: TRBV24-1
J gene: TRBJ1-5
CDR3 protein: CATSDGQFNQPQHF

clone size: -
V gene: TRBV5-1
J gene: TRBJ2-7
CDR3 protein: CASSLGGGNYEQYF

clone size: few
V gene: TRBV7-3
J gene: TRBJ2-2
CDR3 protein: CASSSALGKNTGELFF

clone size: many
V gene: TRBV27
J gene: TRBJ2-7
CDR3 protein: CASSFGVWGYEQYF

clone size: few
V gene: TRBV12-3/TRBV12-4
J gene: TRBJ1-1
CDR3 protein: CASKGTGHIEAFF

clone size: few
V gene: TRBV20-1
J gene: TRBJ2-2
CDR3 protein: CSARDSLNTGELFF

clone size: -
V gene: TRBV12-3/TRBV12-4
J gene: TRBJ2-1
CDR3 protein: CASRKTSGLNEQFF

clone size: -
V gene: TRBV19
J gene: TRBJ2-1
CDR3 protein: CASISSSGPGLVSPLDEQFF

clone size: -
V gene: TRBV12-3/TRBV12-4
J gene: TRBJ2-3
CDR3 protein: CASSLPIYTDTQYF

clone size: few
V gene: TRBV10-3
J gene: TRBJ2-1
CDR3 protein: CAISETFNEQFF

clone size: -
V gene: TRBV10-3
J gene: TRBJ1-1
CDR3 protein: CAISESQTNTEAFF

clone size: -
V gene: TRBV29-1
J gene: TRBJ2-5
CDR3 protein: CSVELGAQETQYF

clone size: -
V gene: TRBV9
J gene: TRBJ1-2
CDR3 protein: CASSPQSGTRHGYTF

clone size: -
V gene: TRBV6-5
J gene: TRBJ2-1
CDR3 protein: CASSYSGAVYNEQFF

clone size: -
V gene: TRBV7-8
J gene: TRBJ1-1
CDR3 protein: CASRDRMNTEAFF

clone size: -
V gene: TRBV20-1
J gene: TRBJ2-7
CDR3 protein: CSARGGGGSYRPYEQYF

clone size: -
V gene: TRBV9
J gene: TRBJ1-1
CDR3 protein: CASSVATGNTEAFF

clone size: -
V gene: TRBV7-2
J gene: TRBJ2-3
CDR3 protein: CASSFQGGSTDTQYF

clone size: -
V gene: TRBV12-3/TRBV12-4
J gene: TRBJ2-4
CDR3 protein: CASSLDRGEFLAKNIQYF

clone size: -
V gene: TRBV5-1
J gene: TRBJ1-1
CDR3 protein: CASSPPGSPNTEAFF

clone size: -
V gene: TRBV3-1
J gene: TRBJ1-1
CDR3 protein: CASSPRRGEAFF

clone size: -
V gene: TRBV29-1
J gene: TRBJ2-1
CDR3 protein: CSVEDRAGGFYNEQFF

clone size: few
V gene: TRBV30
J gene: TRBJ1-1
CDR3 protein: CAWNKDRGTEAFF

clone size: few
V gene: TRBV12-3/TRBV12-4
J gene: TRBJ2-1
CDR3 protein: CASSFGGRGPQGENEQFF

clone size: few
V gene: TRBV27
J gene: TRBJ2-3
CDR3 protein: CASRQGPTDTQYF

clone size: once
V gene: TRBV5-6
J gene: TRBJ2-7
CDR3 protein: CASRSYDYKGQDPYEQYF

clone size: -
V gene: TRBV2
J gene: TRBJ2-2
CDR3 protein: CASKSLASAGELFF

clone size: few
V gene: TRBV4-1
J gene: TRBJ1-4
CDR3 protein: CASSQGAALGEKLFF

clone size: few
V gene: TRBV5-1
J gene: TRBJ2-1
CDR3 protein: CASSLGLAGDLYNEQFF

clone size: -
V gene: TRBV24-1
J gene: TRBJ2-3
CDR3 protein: CATMVHSGGATDTQYF

clone size: -
V gene: TRBV7-2
J gene: TRBJ2-1
CDR3 protein: CASSPPAGTINEQFF